The sequence of this T cell receptor beta chain was determined in a study of Graves' ophthalmopathy and Graves' hyperthyroidism. Findings and limits, study-wide: With a specificity of just over 72% and a sensitivity of around 71%, the model predicted ophthalmopathy progression.

In its sample, this clonotype was seen many times. Its antigen remains unidentified. RNA served as the template for amplifying TCR beta CDR3 regions. HTBI-primed RT-PCR formed the first round, and a multiplex PCR formed the second. TCRdb used MiXCR to reprocess the multiplex PCR reads, holding one entry per CDR3 protein. There are under 350,000 distinct CDR3 sequences in the sample; 15% to 20% occur only once, and more than 9% lies in the top ten. Sequencing was performed on peripheral blood. The TCR originated in an adult man with Graves' ophthalmopathy.

The CDR3 DNA is TGTGCCAGCAGAGGGGGACAGCCGAACACTGAAGCTTTCTTT. Translation gives CASRGGQPNTEAFF. The chain recombines TRBV6-5 with TRBJ1-1, with 7 bases fitting TRBD1. This CDR3 has 14 amino acids. J was trimmed by 1 base and V by 6 bases; bases with no gene match: 5. CDR1 and CDR2 from the germline V gene are MNHEY and SVGAGI.